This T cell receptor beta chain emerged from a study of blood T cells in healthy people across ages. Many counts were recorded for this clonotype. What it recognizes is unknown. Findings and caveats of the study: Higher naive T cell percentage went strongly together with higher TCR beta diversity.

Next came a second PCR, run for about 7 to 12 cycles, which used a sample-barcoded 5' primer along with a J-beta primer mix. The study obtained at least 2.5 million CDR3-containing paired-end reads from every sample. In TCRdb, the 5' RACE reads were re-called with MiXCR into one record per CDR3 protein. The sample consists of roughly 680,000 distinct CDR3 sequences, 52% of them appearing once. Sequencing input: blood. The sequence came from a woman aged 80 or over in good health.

As DNA, the CDR3 is TGTGCCAGCAGCCAACGGACTAGCGGTAGTTACAATGAGCAGTTCTTC. Its translation is CASSQRTSGSYNEQFF. This chain uses TRBV3-1 with TRBJ2-1; 10 nucleotides line up with TRBD2. This CDR3 has 16 amino acids. V gave up 2 bases and J gave up 4 bases; unmatched junction bases: 5. Per the germline V gene, CDR1 is LGHDT and CDR2 is YNNKEL (reference sequence).